This T cell receptor beta chain originates from a study of cytomegalovirus exposure and HLA in healthy donors. Findings of the study overall: The listing of roughly 160 TCR beta chains classed them as cytomegalovirus-associated.

Researchers ran the PCR with 60 Vbeta and 13 Jbeta primers. TCRdb's copy holds only in-frame clones and misses some; the assay was immunoSEQ multiplex PCR. Here the sample spans about 130,000 clones, about 74% being singletons. Germline assignment: CDR1 MNHEY and CDR2 SMNVEV (reference sequence). CDR3 length: 15 residues. Trimming took 2 bases from V and 0 from J, leaving 8 bases between them. In the case of this clone: Its antigen is not known.

The chain carries TRBV27 and TRBJ2-1; a possible D gene is TRBD2 (5 bases). This TCR derives from a man between 18 and 35 years old in good health and CMV-seropositive. Input material: PBMCs. The CDR3 spells CASSLIGSSYNEQFF. The CDR3 nucleotides read TGTGCCAGCAGTTTAATAGGGAGCTCCTACAATGAGCAGTTCTTC.